This TCR beta chain came from a study of CD8 T cells in ankylosing spondylitis. Libraries of TCR beta came from quantitative 5'-RACE with molecular barcodes. From the 5' RACE reads, TCRdb called clonotypes with MiXCR, one entry per CDR3 protein. The sample holds about 140,000 distinct CDR3 sequences; roughly 31% are singletons and the top ten take 4.5% to 6%. This clonotype was detected only a few times. Its antigen is not identified. The ends lost 3 bases at V and 2 bases at J; junction bases unmatched: 7. The CDR3 is made up of 15 amino acids. Germline values: CDR1 SGHDN, CDR2 FVKESK. Study conclusions and caveats: Reportedly, disease-linked clones are significantly enriched in ankylosing spondylitis patients' matched synovial fluid.

The receptor was derived from a male donor with ankylosing spondylitis. The rearrangement uses TRBV14 and TRBJ2-7; 7 bases align to TRBD1. The sequenced sample consisted of synovial fluid, either unsorted or a sorted T cell fraction (not recorded which). DNA for the CDR3: TGTGCCAGCAGCCATGCCGGACAGGTGGCCTACGAGCAGTACTTC. It specifies CASSHAGQVAYEQYF.